This T cell receptor beta chain is from a study of post-analysis software for immune sequencing data. Study-level points and caveats: Comparison with controls showed significantly lower normalized Chao1 diversity in multiple sclerosis patients. There were five TRBV segments more frequent in patients than controls, and TRBV5-6, TRBV5-1 and TRBV20-1 were among them.

On this clonotype: The antigen is undetermined.

Unique molecular identifiers were present in the TCR beta cDNA libraries. TCRdb called the PCR reads again in MiXCR, with one record for every CDR3 protein. Here the sample spans about 680,000 distinct CDR3 sequences, approximately 59% being singletons. The CDR3 spans 14 residues. With 7 bases clipped from V and 6 bases from J, the junction kept 13 bases outside the gene matches. The germline V gene encodes CDR1 DFQATT and CDR2 SNEGSKA (reference sequence). This receptor was taken from a girl aged 2-10 years with multiple sclerosis. The V and J genes are TRBV20-1 and TRBJ2-3; 7 positions agree with TRBD1. The sample was blood. Here the CDR3 DNA reads TGCAGTGTACGCCCAAACAGGGGTGGGGATACGCAGTATTTT. It codes for CSVRPNRGGDTQYF.